This TCR beta chain comes out of a study of cytomegalovirus exposure and HLA in healthy donors. Study-wide points: There were 150 or so TCR beta chains listed as cytomegalovirus-associated.

It was with 60 Vbeta and 13 Jbeta primers that the PCR ran. TCRdb keeps only in-frame clones here, not all; method: immunoSEQ multiplex PCR. The sample consists of about 150,000 clones, roughly 78% of them appearing once. Points on this clone: Antigen specificity is unknown.

V was trimmed by 8 bases and J by 7 bases, leaving 14 bases between them. Per the germline V gene, CDR1 is MNHEY and CDR2 is SVGAGI. This CDR3 is 12 amino acids long. The chain joins TRBV6-5 to TRBJ1-1; tentative D call: TRBD1 (5 bases). The sequencing sample was made of PBMCs. The receptor comes from a man in his forties in good health and CMV-seropositive. The chain's CDR3 is CASRANRLEAFF. In nucleotides, the CDR3 is TGTGCCAGCCGGGCCAACAGGCTTGAAGCTTTCTTT.